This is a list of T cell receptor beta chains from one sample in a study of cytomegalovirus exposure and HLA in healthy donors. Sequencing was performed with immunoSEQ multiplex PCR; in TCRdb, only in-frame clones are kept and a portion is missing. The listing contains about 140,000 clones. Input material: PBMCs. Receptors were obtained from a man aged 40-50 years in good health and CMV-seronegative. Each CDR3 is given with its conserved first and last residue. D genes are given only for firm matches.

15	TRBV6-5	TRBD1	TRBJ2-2	TGTGCCAGCAGATCGGGACAGGGGGTTACCGGGGAGCTGTTTTTT	CASRSGQGVTGELFF
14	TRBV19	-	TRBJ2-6	TGTGCCAGCACAACATTCTCTGGGGCCAACGTCCTGACTTTC	CASTTFSGANVLTF
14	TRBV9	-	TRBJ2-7	TGTGCCAGCAGCACGGGAAGCGGGTCCCACGAGCAGTACTTC	CASSTGSGSHEQYF
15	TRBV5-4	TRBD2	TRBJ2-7	TGTGCCAGCAGCTTGTTTTCGGGGGGGCCCCACGAGCAGTACTTC	CASSLFSGGPHEQYF
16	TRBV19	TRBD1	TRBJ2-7	TGTGCCAGTAGCCCCTCGGGAAGGGGGCGCATCTACGAGCAGTACTTC	CASSPSGRGRIYEQYF
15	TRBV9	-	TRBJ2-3	TGTGCCAGCAGCGTAGAACTAGTTAGCACAGATACGCAGTATTTT	CASSVELVSTDTQYF
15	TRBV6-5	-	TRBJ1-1	TGTGCCAGCAGTTATAGGGAGGGGATTGGGGCTGAAGCTTTCTTT	CASSYREGIGAEAFF
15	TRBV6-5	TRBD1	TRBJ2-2	TGTGCCAGCAGGGAACAGGGGGCCTCTACCGGGGAGCTGTTTTTT	CASREQGASTGELFF
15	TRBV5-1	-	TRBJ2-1	TGCGCCAGCAGCTTCGACGGACAAGGCTACAATGAGCAGTTCTTC	CASSFDGQGYNEQFF
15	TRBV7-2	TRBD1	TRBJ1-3	TGTGCCAGCAGCTTAACTGGGACAGCCGGAAACACCATATATTTT	CASSLTGTAGNTIYF